The 10 T cell receptor beta chains presented below share a single source sample, sequenced in a study of shared T cell receptors in the human thymus. Clones were read by immunoSEQ multiplex PCR, and TCRdb kept only the in-frame ones, dropping some. The sample contains over 450,000 clones, 78% of which appear only once. This same sample was also part of a study on human thymus T cells.

Source material: thymocytes. Receptor source: a boy younger than two with a congenital heart defect.

This clone was seen once. V is TRBV28 and J is TRBJ2-5, with 7 bases lining up with TRBD1. The CDR3 length is 16 residues. Germline CDR1 is MDHEN and CDR2 is SYDVKM. V lost 6 bases and J lost 5; bases outside the gene matches: 15. Here the CDR3 reads CASSSTGTAFRETQYF. CDR3 DNA sequence: TGTGCCAGCAGCTCCACCGGGACAGCATTTCGGGAGACCCAGTACTTC.

V usage is TRBV2 and J usage is TRBJ2-1, with D perhaps TRBD2 (6 bases). Germline CDR1 SNHLY, CDR2 FYNNEI. This CDR3 has 12 residues. V lost 5 bases and J 10 bases, leaving 12 bases between the germline ends. The CDR3 sequence: CASSPRLEEQFF. The CDR3 region has the DNA TGTGCCAGCAGTCCGCGACTAGAGGAGCAGTTCTTC.

The chain links TRBV27 to TRBJ2-5; D is unresolved. Gene TRBJ2-7 matches the end of the DNA better, so the J call may be wrong. Germline CDR1 and CDR2: MNHEY and SMNVEV (reference sequence). CDR3 size: 14 residues. The CDR3 nucleotides read TGTGCCAGCAGTTTACGAGCGCCAACCTACGAGCAGTACTTC. Translated: CASSLRAPTYEQYF.

The chain is built from TRBV5-3 and TRBJ2-7, with D possibly matching TRBD2 (5 bases). TRBV5-3 is placed among ORFs of uncertain function. The CDR3 is 14 amino acids. Trimming took off 4 bases at V and 3 bases at J, with 14 bases between the two ends. CDR3 DNA: TGTGCCAGAAGCCTGAGGGCCGGGCACTACGAGCAGTACTTC. Its protein product is CARSLRAGHYEQYF.

V gene TRBV5-1 combines with J gene TRBJ2-7, with D possibly being TRBD1 (6 bases). The CDR3 is 13 amino acids. CDR1 is SGHRS, CDR2 YFSETQ, per germline. V lost 4 bases, J lost 4 bases, and 12 bases lay in between. CDR3 coding DNA: TGCGCCAGCAGCGGAGGACAGAATTACGAGCAGTACTTC. This sequence encodes CASSGGQNYEQYF.

This clone was found a few times. The rearrangement uses TRBV4-3 and TRBJ2-7, with 7 positions matching TRBD1. The junction had 16 bases not matched to a gene; V was cut back by 0 bases and J by 2 bases. This CDR3 region has 19 residues. Germline assignment: CDR1 LGHNA and CDR2 YSLEER. For the CDR3, the DNA is TGCGCCAGCAGCCAAGACCTCTGGACAGGATCCGCGTACACCTACGAGCAGTACTTC. It yields the protein CASSQDLWTGSAYTYEQYF.

This clone was recorded once. V and J are TRBV9 and TRBJ2-7; 7 nucleotides align to TRBD1. Germline values: CDR1 SGDLS, CDR2 YYNGEE. This CDR3 contains 15 residues. V gave up 4 bases and J gave up 3 bases; unmatched junction bases: 10. The DNA of the CDR3 is TGTGCCAGCAGCTCCAGCCCGGGACAGCTCTACGAGCAGTACTTC. Protein: CASSSSPGQLYEQYF.

CDR3: CASSQEHPKREGRDTQYF. As DNA, the CDR3 is TGTGCCAGCAGCCAGGAACACCCGAAGCGGGAGGGCCGGGATACGCAGTATTTT. The chain carries TRBV4-2 and TRBJ2-3; 10 bases are shared with TRBD2. The germline gives CDR1 LGHNA, CDR2 YNFKEQ. CDR3 size: 18 residues. With V trimmed by 3 bases and J by 6 bases, 15 bases remained unmatched.

The CDR3 bases are TGTGCCAGCAGCTTGGTCCGACAGGGCTCTAACTATGGCTACACCTTC. Its protein product is CASSLVRQGSNYGYTF. J is TRBJ1-2 and V is TRBV5-4; 7 bases are a match to TRBD1. The CDR3 has 16 amino acids. V was clipped by 0 bases and J by 0 bases; unmatched bases: 5. Germline CDR1 SGHNT, CDR2 YYREEE (reference sequence). Together with reference TRBV5-4 and TRBJ1-2, the CDR3 gives the full variable domain: ETGVTQSPTHLIKTRGQQVTLRCSSQSGHNTVSWYQQALGQGPQFIFQYYREEENGRGNFPPRFSGLQFPNYSSELNVNALELDDSALYLCASSLVRQGSNYGYTFGSGTRLTVV.

This chain links TRBV27 with TRBJ2-7; D might be TRBD2 (5 bases). This CDR3 region has 13 residues. The germline V and J ends were trimmed by 5 bases and 0 bases, with 8 bases remaining between them. The V gene's germline CDR1 is MNHEY and CDR2 SMNVEV (reference sequence). The CDR3 loop reads CASSDGGSYEQYF. The CDR3 DNA reads TGTGCCAGCAGTGACGGAGGCTCCTACGAGCAGTACTTC.